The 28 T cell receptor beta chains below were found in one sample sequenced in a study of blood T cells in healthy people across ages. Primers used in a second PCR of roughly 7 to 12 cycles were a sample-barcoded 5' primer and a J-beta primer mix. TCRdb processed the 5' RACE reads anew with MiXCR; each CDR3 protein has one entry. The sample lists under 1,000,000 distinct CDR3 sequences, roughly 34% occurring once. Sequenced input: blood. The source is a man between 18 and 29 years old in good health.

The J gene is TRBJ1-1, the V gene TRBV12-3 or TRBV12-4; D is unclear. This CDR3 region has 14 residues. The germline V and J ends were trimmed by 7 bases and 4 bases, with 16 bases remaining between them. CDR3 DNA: TGTGCCAGCAATTACGAGGATCTAACCACTGAAGCTTTCTTT. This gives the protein CASNYEDLTTEAFF.

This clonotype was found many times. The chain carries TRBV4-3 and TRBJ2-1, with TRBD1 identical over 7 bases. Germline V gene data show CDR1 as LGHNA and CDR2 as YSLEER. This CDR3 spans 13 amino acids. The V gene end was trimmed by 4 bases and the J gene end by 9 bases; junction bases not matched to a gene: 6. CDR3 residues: CASSLDRESEQFF. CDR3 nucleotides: TGCGCCAGCAGCCTTGACAGGGAAAGTGAGCAGTTCTTC.

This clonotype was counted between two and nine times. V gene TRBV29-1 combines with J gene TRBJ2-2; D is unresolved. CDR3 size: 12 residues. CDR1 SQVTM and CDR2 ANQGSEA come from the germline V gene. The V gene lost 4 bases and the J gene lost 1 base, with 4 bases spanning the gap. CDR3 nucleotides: TGCAGCGTTGCACGGAACACCGGGGAGCTGTTTTTT. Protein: CSVARNTGELFF.

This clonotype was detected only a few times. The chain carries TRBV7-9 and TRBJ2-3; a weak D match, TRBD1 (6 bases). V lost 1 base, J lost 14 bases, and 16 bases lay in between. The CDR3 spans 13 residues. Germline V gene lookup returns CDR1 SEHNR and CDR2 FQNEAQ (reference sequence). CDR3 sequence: CASSLGLGHGWYF. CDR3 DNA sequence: TGTGCCAGCAGCTTAGGTCTGGGACATGGATGGTATTTT.

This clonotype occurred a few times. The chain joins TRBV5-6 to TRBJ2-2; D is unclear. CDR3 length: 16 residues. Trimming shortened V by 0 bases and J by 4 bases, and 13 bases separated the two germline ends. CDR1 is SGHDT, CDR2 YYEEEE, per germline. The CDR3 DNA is TGTGCCAGCAGCTTGGAATTCGGTGGGGTCACCGGGGAGCTGTTTTTT. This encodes CASSLEFGGVTGELFF.

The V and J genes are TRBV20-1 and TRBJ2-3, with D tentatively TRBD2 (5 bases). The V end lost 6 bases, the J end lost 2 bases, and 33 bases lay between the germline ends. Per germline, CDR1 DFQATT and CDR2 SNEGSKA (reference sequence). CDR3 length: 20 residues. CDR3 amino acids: CSALLAKARTGNTHTDTQYF. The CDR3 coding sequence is TGCAGTGCATTGTTGGCGAAAGCCAGAACGGGGAACACCCACACAGATACGCAGTATTTT.

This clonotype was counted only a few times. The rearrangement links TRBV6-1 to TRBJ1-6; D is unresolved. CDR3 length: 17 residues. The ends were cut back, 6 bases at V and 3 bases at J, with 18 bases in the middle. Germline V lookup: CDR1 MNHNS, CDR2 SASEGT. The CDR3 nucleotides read TGTGCCAGCAGCCTCAGAAGTAAAACTTTCTATAATTCACCCCTCCACTTT. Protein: CASSLRSKTFYNSPLHF.

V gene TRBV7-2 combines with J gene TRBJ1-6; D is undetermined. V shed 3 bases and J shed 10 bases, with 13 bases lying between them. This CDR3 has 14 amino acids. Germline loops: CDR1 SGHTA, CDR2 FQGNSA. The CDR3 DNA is TGTGCCAGCAGCTTGGATGCTAGGGCCTCACCCCTCCACTTT. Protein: CASSLDARASPLHF.

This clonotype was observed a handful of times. Here the CDR3 DNA reads TGCGCCAGCAGCCCAGAGGTAGTCACCGGGGAGCTGTTTTTT. Its protein is CASSPEVVTGELFF. V gene TRBV5-1 combines with J gene TRBJ2-2; no clear D. CDR1 and CDR2 (germline): SGHRS, YFSETQ. Deletions cut 4 bases from V and 4 bases from J, with 11 bases between. The CDR3 totals 14 residues.

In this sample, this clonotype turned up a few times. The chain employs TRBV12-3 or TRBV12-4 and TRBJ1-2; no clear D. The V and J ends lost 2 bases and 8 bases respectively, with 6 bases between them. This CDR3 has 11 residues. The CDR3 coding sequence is TGTGCCAGCAGTTTAAATCAGGGCTACACCTTC. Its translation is CASSLNQGYTF.

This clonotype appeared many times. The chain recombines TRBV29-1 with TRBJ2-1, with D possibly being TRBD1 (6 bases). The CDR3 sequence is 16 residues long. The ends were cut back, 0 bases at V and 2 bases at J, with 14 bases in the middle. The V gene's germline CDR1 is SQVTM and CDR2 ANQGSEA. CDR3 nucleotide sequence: TGCAGCGTTGAAGATTTTAAGGGGGAGACCTACAATGAGCAGTTCTTC. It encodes CSVEDFKGETYNEQFF.

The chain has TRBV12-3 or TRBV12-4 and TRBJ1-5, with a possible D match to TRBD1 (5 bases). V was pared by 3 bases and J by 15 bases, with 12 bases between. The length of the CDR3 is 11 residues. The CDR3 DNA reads TGTGCCAGCAGTTTTAACCGGGACTGGCATTTT. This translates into CASSFNRDWHF.

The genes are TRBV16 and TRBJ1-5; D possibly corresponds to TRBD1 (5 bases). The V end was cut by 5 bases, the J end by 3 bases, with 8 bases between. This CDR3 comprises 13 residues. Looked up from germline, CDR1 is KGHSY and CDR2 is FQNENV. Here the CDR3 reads CASSTGANQPQHF. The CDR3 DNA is TGTGCCAGCAGCACCGGGGCCAATCAGCCCCAGCATTTT.

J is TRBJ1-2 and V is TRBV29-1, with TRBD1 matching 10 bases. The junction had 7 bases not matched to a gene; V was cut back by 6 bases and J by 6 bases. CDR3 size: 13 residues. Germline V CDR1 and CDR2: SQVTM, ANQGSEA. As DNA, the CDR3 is TGCAGCGTCTCGACAGGGGGCTTGGATGGCTACACCTTC. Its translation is CSVSTGGLDGYTF.

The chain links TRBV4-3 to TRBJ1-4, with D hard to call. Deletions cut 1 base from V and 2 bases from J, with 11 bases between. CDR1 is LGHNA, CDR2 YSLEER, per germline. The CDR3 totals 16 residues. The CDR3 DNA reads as TGCGCCAGCAGCCAAGCCCCGGCGGGTACTAATGAAAAACTGTTTTTT. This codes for CASSQAPAGTNEKLFF.

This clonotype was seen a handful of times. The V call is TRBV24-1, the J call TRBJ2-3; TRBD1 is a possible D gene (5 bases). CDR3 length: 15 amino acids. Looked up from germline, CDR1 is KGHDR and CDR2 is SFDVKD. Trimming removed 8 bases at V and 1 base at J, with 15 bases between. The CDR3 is CATNHQGGGTDTQYF. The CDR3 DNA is TGTGCCACCAACCACCAGGGTGGCGGCACAGATACGCAGTATTTT.

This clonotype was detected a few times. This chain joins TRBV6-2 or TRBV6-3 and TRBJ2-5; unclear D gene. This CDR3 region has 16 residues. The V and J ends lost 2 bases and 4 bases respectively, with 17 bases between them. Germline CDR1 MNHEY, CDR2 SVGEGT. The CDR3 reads CASSYLDLNFAETQYF. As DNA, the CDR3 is TGTGCCAGCAGTTACCTTGACTTGAATTTTGCAGAGACCCAGTACTTC.

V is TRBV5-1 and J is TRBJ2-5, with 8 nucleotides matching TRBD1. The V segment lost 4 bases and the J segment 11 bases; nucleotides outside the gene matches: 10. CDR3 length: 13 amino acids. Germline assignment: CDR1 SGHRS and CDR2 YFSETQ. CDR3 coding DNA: TGCGCCAGCAGCGGACAGGGCTTCGCAGAGCAGTACTTC. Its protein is CASSGQGFAEQYF.

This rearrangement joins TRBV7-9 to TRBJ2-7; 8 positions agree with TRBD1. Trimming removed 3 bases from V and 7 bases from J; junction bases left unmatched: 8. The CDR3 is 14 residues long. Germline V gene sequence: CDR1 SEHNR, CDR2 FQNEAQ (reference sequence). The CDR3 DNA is TGTGCCAGCAGCTTGACAGGGGAGAGCACAGAGCAGTACTTC. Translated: CASSLTGESTEQYF.

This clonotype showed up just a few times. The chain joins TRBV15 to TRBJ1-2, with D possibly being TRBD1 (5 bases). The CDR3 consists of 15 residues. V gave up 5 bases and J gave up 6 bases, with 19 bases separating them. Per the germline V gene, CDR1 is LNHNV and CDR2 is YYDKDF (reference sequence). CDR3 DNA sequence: TGTGCCACCAGCGGGTCTCGTAGGGGAAGGGATGGCTACACCTTC. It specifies CATSGSRRGRDGYTF.

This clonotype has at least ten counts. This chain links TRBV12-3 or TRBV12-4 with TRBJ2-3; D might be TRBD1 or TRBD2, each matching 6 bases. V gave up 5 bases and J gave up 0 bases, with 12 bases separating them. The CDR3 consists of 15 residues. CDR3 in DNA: TGTGCCAGCAGTCCAAGGGGGGAAAGCACAGATACGCAGTATTTT. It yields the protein CASSPRGESTDTQYF.

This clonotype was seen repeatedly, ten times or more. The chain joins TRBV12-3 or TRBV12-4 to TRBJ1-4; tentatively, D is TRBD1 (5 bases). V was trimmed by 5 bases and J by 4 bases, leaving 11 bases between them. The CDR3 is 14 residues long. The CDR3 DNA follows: TGTGCCAGCAGTCCCGGGACCTATAATGAAAAACTGTTTTTT. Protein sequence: CASSPGTYNEKLFF.

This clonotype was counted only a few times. The CDR3 DNA follows: TGCAGCGCAATCTTATCTGGCACAGATACGCAGTATTTT. Its translation is CSAILSGTDTQYF. This chain links TRBV20-1 with TRBJ2-3; D is uncertain. The CDR3 contains 13 residues. Germline V gene lookup returns CDR1 DFQATT and CDR2 SNEGSKA (reference sequence).

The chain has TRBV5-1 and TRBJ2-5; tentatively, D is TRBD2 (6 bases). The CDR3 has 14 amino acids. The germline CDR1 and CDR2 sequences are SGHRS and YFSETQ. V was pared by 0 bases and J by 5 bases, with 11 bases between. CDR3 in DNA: TGCGCCAGCAGCTTGGCCGAACGGGGGGAGACCCAGTACTTC. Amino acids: CASSLAERGETQYF.

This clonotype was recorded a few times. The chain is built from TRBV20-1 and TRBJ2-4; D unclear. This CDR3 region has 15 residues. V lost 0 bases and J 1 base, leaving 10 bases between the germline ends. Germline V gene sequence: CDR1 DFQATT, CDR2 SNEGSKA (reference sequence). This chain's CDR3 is CSARDPERAKNIQYF. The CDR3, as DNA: TGCAGTGCTAGAGATCCTGAGCGTGCCAAAAACATTCAGTACTTC.

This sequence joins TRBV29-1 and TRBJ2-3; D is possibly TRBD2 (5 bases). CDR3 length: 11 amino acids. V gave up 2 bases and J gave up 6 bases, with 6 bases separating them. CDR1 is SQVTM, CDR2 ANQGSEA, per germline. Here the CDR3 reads CSVEPGDTQYF. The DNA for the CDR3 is TGCAGCGTTGAACCGGGGGATACGCAGTATTTT.

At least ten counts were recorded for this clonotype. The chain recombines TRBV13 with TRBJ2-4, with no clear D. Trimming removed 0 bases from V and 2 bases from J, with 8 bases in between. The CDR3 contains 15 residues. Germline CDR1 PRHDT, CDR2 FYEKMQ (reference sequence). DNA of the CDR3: TGTGCCAGCAGCTTAGGGGACGGGCCCAAAAACATTCAGTACTTC. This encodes CASSLGDGPKNIQYF.

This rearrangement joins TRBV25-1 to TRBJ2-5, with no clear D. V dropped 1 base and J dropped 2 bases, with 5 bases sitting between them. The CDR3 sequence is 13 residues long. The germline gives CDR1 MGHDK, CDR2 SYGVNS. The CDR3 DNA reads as TGTGCCAGCAGTGAATTTAGACAAGAGACCCAGTACTTC. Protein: CASSEFRQETQYF.